Listed below are T cell receptor beta chains from one sample, sequenced in a study of T cells in Graves' hyperthyroidism and ophthalmopathy. Using its own MiXCR run on the multiplex PCR reads, TCRdb lists one record per CDR3 protein. The sample carries some 580,000 distinct CDR3 sequences, 16% recorded once. The sequenced sample was blood. The source of these receptors is a woman aged 40 to 55 with Graves' ophthalmopathy. Both conserved end residues are part of each CDR3. Fields, in order: D gene, J gene, clone size, V gene, CDR3 protein, CDR3 DNA. A D gene is named only where the DNA matches it firmly. Size is omitted from some rows. Given values are once, few, many or a class for expanded clones.

>TRBD2|TRBJ2-1|NA|TRBV30
CAWSAGTSGYNEQFF
TGTGCCTGGAGTGCAGGGACTAGCGGGTACAATGAGCAGTTCTTC
>NA|TRBJ2-7|many|TRBV5-1
CASSFTSPSYEQYF
TGCGCCAGCAGCTTCACGTCTCCCTCCTACGAGCAGTACTTC
>TRBD1|TRBJ1-5|many|TRBV10-3
CAISESGTGNQPQHF
TGTGCCATCAGTGAGTCCGGGACAGGGAATCAGCCCCAGCATTTT
>TRBD1|TRBJ2-3|many|TRBV11-1
CASKRDRGQGTDTQYF
TGTGCCAGCAAGCGGGACAGGGGACAGGGCACAGATACGCAGTATTTT
>NA|TRBJ1-1|NA|TRBV4-2
CASSQEGKNTEAFF
TGTGCCAGCAGCCAAGAGGGCAAGAACACTGAAGCTTTCTTT
>TRBD2|TRBJ2-5|many|TRBV7-9
CASSLVGGSQETQYF
TGTGCTAGCAGCTTAGTCGGCGGGAGCCAAGAGACCCAGTACTTC
>TRBD1|TRBJ2-4|few|TRBV19
CASTVTGGDIQYF
TGTGCCAGTACCGTGACAGGGGGGGACATTCAGTACTTC
>NA|TRBJ2-5|few|TRBV29-1
CSVEDPRDKEQETQYF
TGCAGCGTTGAAGATCCCAGGGACAAAGAACAAGAGACCCAGTACTTC
>NA|TRBJ1-1|many|TRBV5-1
CASSSEPNTEAFF
TGCGCCAGCAGCTCAGAACCGAACACTGAAGCTTTCTTT
>NA|TRBJ2-3|NA|TRBV19
CASSITSLDADTQYF
TGTGCCAGTAGTATCACTAGCTTGGACGCAGATACGCAGTATTTT
>NA|TRBJ2-5|NA|TRBV30
CAWRFWGVQETQYF
TGTGCCTGGAGATTTTGGGGGGTCCAAGAGACCCAGTACTTC
>NA|TRBJ2-7|many|TRBV28
CASSLVNEQYF
TGTGCCAGCAGTTTGGTAAACGAGCAGTACTTC
>NA|TRBJ2-5|few|TRBV15
CATSRDLGEETQYF
TGTGCCACCAGCAGAGATCTGGGGGAAGAGACCCAGTACTTC
>TRBD1|TRBJ1-5|many|TRBV30
CAWSGTVTQPQHF
TGTGCCTGGAGCGGGACAGTTACCCAGCCCCAGCATTTT
>NA|TRBJ2-1|NA|TRBV6-1
CASFGTGGSVLAGNEQFF
TGTGCCAGTTTTGGGACTGGCGGGTCCGTCCTGGCGGGCAATGAGCAGTTCTTC
>NA|TRBJ1-3|few|TRBV3-1
CASSQLQGRGNTIYF
TGTGCCAGCAGCCAACTTCAGGGTCGCGGAAACACCATATATTTT
>NA|TRBJ1-5|few|TRBV19
CASSMAGYGNQPQHF
TGTGCCAGTAGTATGGCGGGGTACGGCAATCAGCCCCAGCATTTT
>NA|TRBJ1-1|many|TRBV7-9
CASGGTQNTEAFF
TGTGCCAGCGGCGGGACACAGAACACTGAAGCTTTCTTT
>NA|TRBJ2-3|NA|TRBV7-9
CASSFPIGQTADTQYF
TGTGCCAGCAGCTTCCCGATTGGACAGACCGCAGATACGCAGTATTTT
>NA|TRBJ1-2|few|TRBV18
CASSPPRERGNYGYTF
TGTGCCAGCTCACCACCGCGGGAGAGGGGCAACTATGGCTACACCTTC
>TRBD1|TRBJ2-2|NA|TRBV7-8
CASSLVTLRGLTGELFF
TGTGCCAGCAGCTTAGTAACCCTCAGGGGGCTGACCGGGGAGCTGTTTTTT
>NA|TRBJ2-2|NA|TRBV28
CASKGGADTGELFF
TGTGCCTCAAAGGGGGGGGCGGACACCGGGGAGCTGTTTTTT
>NA|TRBJ2-7|many|TRBV10-3
CAISDRDYEQYF
TGTGCCATCAGTGACAGGGACTACGAGCAGTACTTC
>NA|TRBJ2-7|many|TRBV27
CASRSLLRDLDEQYF
TGTGCCAGCAGAAGCCTCTTACGGGATCTCGACGAGCAGTACTTC
>TRBD2|TRBJ2-5|many|TRBV3-1
CASSHLLATGETQYF
TGTGCCAGCAGCCACCTACTAGCGACGGGGGAGACCCAGTACTTC
>NA|TRBJ1-2|few|TRBV15
CATSRDKTGGYTF
TGTGCCACCAGCAGAGATAAAACGGGAGGCTACACCTTC
>NA|TRBJ2-5|many|TRBV7-8
CASSYGGLSETQYF
TGTGCCAGCAGCTATGGGGGGTTGAGCGAGACCCAGTACTTC
>NA|TRBJ1-1|few|TRBV13
CASSTRGRDTEAFF
TGTGCCAGCAGCACCAGGGGTAGGGACACTGAAGCTTTCTTT
>TRBD1|TRBJ1-5|few|TRBV7-2
CASSWRGVLSRGWWTGSNF
TGTGCCAGCAGCTGGAGAGGGGTTTTGAGTAGGGGATGGTGGACAGGATCCAATTTT
>NA|TRBJ1-5|few|TRBV6-5
CASSYSAQGGRGQPQHF
TGTGCCAGCAGTTACTCCGCGCAGGGTGGAAGAGGTCAGCCCCAGCATTTT
>NA|TRBJ1-4|NA|TRBV29-1
CSAVTGTIDEKLFF
TGCAGCGCTGTCACCGGGACAATTGACGAAAAACTGTTTTTT
>TRBD1|TRBJ2-7|many|TRBV5-1
CASSLEGARMGIEQYF
TGCGCCAGCAGCTTGGAGGGGGCCAGAATGGGGATAGAGCAGTACTTC
>NA|TRBJ1-2|many|TRBV11-2
CASSQGRYYGYTF
TGTGCCAGCAGCCAGGGACGGTACTATGGCTACACCTTC
>TRBD2|TRBJ2-3|few|TRBV30
CAAGGTDTQYF
TGTGCCGCGGGGGGGACAGATACGCAGTATTTT
>NA|TRBJ1-1|many|TRBV6-1
CASSGAGRMNTEAFF
TGTGCCAGCAGTGGCGCGGGACGGATGAACACTGAAGCTTTCTTT
>TRBD2|TRBJ2-5|many|TRBV3-1
CASSQELAEEETQYF
TGTGCCAGCAGCCAAGAACTAGCGGAGGAAGAGACCCAGTACTTC
>NA|TRBJ1-4|NA|TRBV7-9
CASSSELGEKLFF
TGTGCCAGCAGTTCAGAGCTGGGGGAAAAACTGTTTTTT
>NA|TRBJ2-6|NA|TRBV29-1
CSVDQGTGANVLTF
TGCAGCGTTGATCAGGGAACAGGGGCCAACGTCCTGACTTTC
>NA|TRBJ1-5|few|TRBV6-1
CASSGAGGANQPQHF
TGTGCCAGCAGTGGTGCGGGAGGGGCAAATCAGCCCCAGCATTTT
>NA|TRBJ2-7|few|TRBV28
CASSFRGRAAEQYF
TGTGCCAGCAGTTTCCGGGGGCGGGCGGCCGAGCAGTACTTC
>TRBD1|TRBJ2-2|many|TRBV11-2
CASSPTGRELFF
TGTGCCAGCAGCCCGACAGGGAGGGAGCTGTTTTTT
>NA|TRBJ2-7|NA|TRBV20-1
CSAPRSSYEQYF
TGCAGTGCTCCCCGGAGCTCCTACGAGCAGTACTTC
>NA|TRBJ2-2|many|TRBV2
CASKGTANTGELFF
TGTGCCAGCAAAGGGACGGCGAACACCGGGGAGCTGTTTTTT
>NA|TRBJ1-5|many|TRBV30
CAWGQNNQPQHF
TGTGCCTGGGGACAGAACAATCAGCCCCAGCATTTT
>NA|TRBJ2-7|many|TRBV5-1
CASSPRGSPSYEQYF
TGCGCCAGCAGCCCTCGGGGTAGTCCCTCCTACGAGCAGTACTTC
>NA|TRBJ1-1|many|TRBV20-1
CSASIRDTEAFF
TGCAGTGCTAGTATCAGGGACACTGAAGCTTTCTTT
>TRBD1|TRBJ2-7|many|TRBV6-1
CASSKTGGSYVEQYF
TGTGCCAGCAGTAAAACAGGGGGTTCATACGTAGAGCAGTACTTC
>NA|TRBJ1-1|once|TRBV27
CASRFMGDHGQGGFNTEAFF
TGTGCCAGCAGATTTATGGGGGACCATGGGCAGGGAGGATTCAACACTGAAGCTTTCTTT
>NA|TRBJ1-1|many|TRBV18
CASSPGEVRTEAFF
TGTGCCAGCTCACCAGGGGAGGTAAGGACTGAAGCTTTCTTT
>NA|TRBJ2-2|many|TRBV2
CASSDRIDTGELFF
TGTGCCAGCAGTGACAGGATCGACACCGGGGAGCTGTTTTTT
>TRBD1|TRBJ2-1|many|TRBV20-1
CSARDSKLMSYNEQFF
TGCAGTGCCCGGGACAGCAAACTTATGTCCTACAATGAGCAGTTCTTC
>NA|TRBJ1-1|few|TRBV19
CASSTRFAEAFF
TGTGCCAGTAGCACCCGTTTCGCTGAAGCTTTCTTT